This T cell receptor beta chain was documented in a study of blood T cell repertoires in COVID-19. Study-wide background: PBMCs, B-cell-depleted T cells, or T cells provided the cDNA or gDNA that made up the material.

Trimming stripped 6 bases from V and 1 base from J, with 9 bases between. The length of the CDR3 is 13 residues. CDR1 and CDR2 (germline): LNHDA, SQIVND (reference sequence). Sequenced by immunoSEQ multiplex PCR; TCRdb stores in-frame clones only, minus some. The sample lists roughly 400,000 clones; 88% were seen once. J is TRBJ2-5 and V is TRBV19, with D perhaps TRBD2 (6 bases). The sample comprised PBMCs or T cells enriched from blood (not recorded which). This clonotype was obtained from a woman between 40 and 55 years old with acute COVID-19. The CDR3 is CASSRDSQETQYF. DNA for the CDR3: TGTGCCAGTAGCCGGGACTCCCAAGAGACCCAGTACTTC.